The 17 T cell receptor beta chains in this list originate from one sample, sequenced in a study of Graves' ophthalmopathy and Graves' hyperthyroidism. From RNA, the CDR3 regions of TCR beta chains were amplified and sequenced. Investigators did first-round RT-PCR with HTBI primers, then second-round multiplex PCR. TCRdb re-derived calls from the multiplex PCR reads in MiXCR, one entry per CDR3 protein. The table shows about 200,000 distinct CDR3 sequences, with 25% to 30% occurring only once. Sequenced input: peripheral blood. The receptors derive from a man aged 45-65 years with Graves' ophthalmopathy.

In DNA form, the CDR3 reads TGTGCCAGCTCACGACATCCACCGACGAACACTGAAGCTTTCTTT. Translating it yields CASSRHPPTNTEAFF. The J gene is TRBJ1-1, the V gene TRBV18; the D is unclear. CDR1 and CDR2 (germline): KGHSH, LQKENI. This CDR3 region has 15 residues. V was clipped by 4 bases and J by 1 base, with 13 bases between them.

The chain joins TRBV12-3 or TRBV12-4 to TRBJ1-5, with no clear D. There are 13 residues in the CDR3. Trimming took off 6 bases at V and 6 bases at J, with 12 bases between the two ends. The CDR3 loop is CASSQDLVQPQHF. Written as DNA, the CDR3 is TGTGCCAGCAGCCAAGATCTTGTTCAGCCCCAGCATTTT.

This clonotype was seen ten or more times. The CDR3 DNA reads as TGTGCCAGCAGTTGGGGAGACCCCAACACTGAAGCTTTCTTT. Protein sequence: CASSWGDPNTEAFF. J is TRBJ1-1 and V is TRBV27, with D uncertain. V lost 4 bases and J 2 bases, leaving 11 bases between the germline ends. Germline V lookup: CDR1 MNHEY, CDR2 SMNVEV (reference sequence). CDR3 length equals 14 residues.

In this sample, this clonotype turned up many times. The CDR3 sequence is CASSLAGNQYF. The CDR3 DNA reads TGTGCCAGCAGTTTAGCTGGAAACCAGTACTTC. V usage is TRBV12-3 or TRBV12-4 and J usage is TRBJ2-5, with D unclear. The V gene lost 0 bases and the J gene lost 10 bases, with 6 bases spanning the gap. The CDR3 contains 11 residues.

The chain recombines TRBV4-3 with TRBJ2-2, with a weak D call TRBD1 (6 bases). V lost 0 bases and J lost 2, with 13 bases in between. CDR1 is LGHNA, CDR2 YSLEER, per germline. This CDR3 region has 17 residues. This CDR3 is CASSQEGAFANTGELFF. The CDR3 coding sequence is TGCGCCAGCAGCCAAGAGGGGGCTTTCGCCAACACCGGGGAGCTGTTTTTT.

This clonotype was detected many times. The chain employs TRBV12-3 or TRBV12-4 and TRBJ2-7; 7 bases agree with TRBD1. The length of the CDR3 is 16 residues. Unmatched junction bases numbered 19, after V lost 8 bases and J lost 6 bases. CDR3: CASGGNLGTEALEQYF. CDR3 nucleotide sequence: TGTGCCAGCGGGGGAAACCTCGGGACAGAGGCCCTCGAGCAGTACTTC.

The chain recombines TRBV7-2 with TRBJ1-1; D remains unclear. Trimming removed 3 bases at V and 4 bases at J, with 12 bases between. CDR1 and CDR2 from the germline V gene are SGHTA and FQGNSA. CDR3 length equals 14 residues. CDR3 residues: CASSFQVGSTEAFF. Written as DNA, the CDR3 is TGTGCCAGCAGCTTTCAAGTGGGAAGCACTGAAGCTTTCTTT. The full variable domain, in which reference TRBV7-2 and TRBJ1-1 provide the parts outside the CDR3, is GAGVSQSPSNKVTEKGKDVELRCDPISGHTALYWYRQSLGQGLEFLIYFQGNSAPDKSGLPSDRFSAERTGGSVSTLTIQRTQQEDSAVYLCASSFQVGSTEAFFGQGTRLTVV.

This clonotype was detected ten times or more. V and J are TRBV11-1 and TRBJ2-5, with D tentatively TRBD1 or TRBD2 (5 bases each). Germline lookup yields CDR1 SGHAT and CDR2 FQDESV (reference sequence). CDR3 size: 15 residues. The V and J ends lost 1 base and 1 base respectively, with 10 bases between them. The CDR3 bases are TGTGCCAGCAGCTTAGAGGGACGCCTCCAAGAGACCCAGTACTTC. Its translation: CASSLEGRLQETQYF. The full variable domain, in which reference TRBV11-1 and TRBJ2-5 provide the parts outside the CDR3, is EAEVAQSPRYKITEKSQAVAFWCDPISGHATLYWYRQILGQGPELLVQFQDESVVDDSQLPKDRFSAERLKGVDSTLKIQPAELGDSAMYLCASSLEGRLQETQYFGPGTRLLVL.

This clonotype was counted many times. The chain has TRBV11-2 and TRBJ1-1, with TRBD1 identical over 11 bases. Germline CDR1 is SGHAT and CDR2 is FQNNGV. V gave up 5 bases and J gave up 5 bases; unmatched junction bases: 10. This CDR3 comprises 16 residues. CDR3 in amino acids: CASSPTGQGAGTEAFF. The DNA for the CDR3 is TGTGCCAGCAGCCCTACTGGACAGGGGGCGGGGACTGAAGCTTTCTTT.

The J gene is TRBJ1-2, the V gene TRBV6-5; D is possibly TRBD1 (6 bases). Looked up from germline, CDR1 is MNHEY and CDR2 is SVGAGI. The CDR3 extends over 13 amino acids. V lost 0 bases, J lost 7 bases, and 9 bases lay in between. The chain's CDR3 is CASSYSQGLGYTF. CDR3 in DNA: TGTGCCAGCAGTTACTCGCAGGGGCTTGGCTACACCTTC.

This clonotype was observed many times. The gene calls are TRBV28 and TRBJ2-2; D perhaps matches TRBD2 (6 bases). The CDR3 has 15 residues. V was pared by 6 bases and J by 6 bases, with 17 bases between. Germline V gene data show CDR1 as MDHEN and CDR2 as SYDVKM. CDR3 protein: CASRPTRWGAGELFF. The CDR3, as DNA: TGTGCCAGCAGACCCACACGGTGGGGGGCCGGGGAGCTGTTTTTT.

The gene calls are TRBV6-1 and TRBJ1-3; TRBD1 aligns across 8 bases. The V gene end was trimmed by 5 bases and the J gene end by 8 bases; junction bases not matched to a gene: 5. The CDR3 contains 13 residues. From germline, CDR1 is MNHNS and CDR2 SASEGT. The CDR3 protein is CASSPDREYTIYF. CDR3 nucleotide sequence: TGTGCCAGCAGTCCGGACAGGGAGTACACCATATATTTT.

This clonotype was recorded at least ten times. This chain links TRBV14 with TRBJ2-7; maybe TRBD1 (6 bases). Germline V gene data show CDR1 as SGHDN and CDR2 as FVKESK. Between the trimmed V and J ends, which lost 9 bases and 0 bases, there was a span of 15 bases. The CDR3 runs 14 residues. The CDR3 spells CARLYRDSSYEQYF. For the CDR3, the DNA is TGTGCCAGACTATACAGGGATAGCTCCTACGAGCAGTACTTC.

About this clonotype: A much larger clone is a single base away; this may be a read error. The CDR3 DNA reads TGTGCCAACAGCTTAGGGGGGAGAGGGCACGAGCAGTACTTC. Protein sequence: CANSLGGRGHEQYF. This rearrangement joins TRBV13 to TRBJ2-7; D may correspond to TRBD1 or TRBD2 (6 bases each). This CDR3 is 14 amino acids long. In germline, CDR1 is PRHDT, CDR2 FYEKMQ (reference sequence).

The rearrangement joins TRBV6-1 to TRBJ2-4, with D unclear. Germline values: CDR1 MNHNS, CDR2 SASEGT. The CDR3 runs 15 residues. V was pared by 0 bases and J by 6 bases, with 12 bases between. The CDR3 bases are TGTGCCAGCAGTGAAGCGCAGGAGTTGGGAAACATTCAGTACTTC. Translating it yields CASSEAQELGNIQYF.

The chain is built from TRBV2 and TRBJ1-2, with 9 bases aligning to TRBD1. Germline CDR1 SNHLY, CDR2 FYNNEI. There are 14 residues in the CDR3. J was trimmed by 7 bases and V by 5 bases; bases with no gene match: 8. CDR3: CASSRQGVVSGYTF. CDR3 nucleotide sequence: TGTGCCAGCAGTAGACAGGGGGTGGTTTCTGGCTACACCTTC.

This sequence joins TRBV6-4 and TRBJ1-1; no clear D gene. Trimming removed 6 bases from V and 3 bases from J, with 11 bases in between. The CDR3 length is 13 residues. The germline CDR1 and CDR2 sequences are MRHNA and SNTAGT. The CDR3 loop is CASRSGPYTEAFF. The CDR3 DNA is TGTGCCAGCAGATCCGGGCCGTACACTGAAGCTTTCTTT.